The sequence of this T cell receptor beta chain was determined in a study of shared clonotypes between healthy human individuals. This clone was found once. TCRdb's table, derived via immunoSEQ multiplex PCR, lists solely in-frame clones and lacks some. This sample has roughly 400,000 clones, with approximately 97% found just once. The CDR3 has 12 residues. CDR1 is MNHEY and CDR2 is SVGAGI in the germline V gene. Trimming removed 7 bases from V and 14 bases from J, with 20 bases in between. J is TRBJ1-2 and V is TRBV6-5; the D gene is possibly TRBD1 (5 bases). The receptor's source is a man aged 25 to 40 in good health. Sequenced material: memory CD8+ T cells sorted from blood. Subset described: CD45RO+ cells pooled with CCR7-negative TemRA cells. The CDR3 DNA reads TGTGCCAGCACCGACAGTGTGGGGCATTATACCTTC. Translation: CASTDSVGHYTF.